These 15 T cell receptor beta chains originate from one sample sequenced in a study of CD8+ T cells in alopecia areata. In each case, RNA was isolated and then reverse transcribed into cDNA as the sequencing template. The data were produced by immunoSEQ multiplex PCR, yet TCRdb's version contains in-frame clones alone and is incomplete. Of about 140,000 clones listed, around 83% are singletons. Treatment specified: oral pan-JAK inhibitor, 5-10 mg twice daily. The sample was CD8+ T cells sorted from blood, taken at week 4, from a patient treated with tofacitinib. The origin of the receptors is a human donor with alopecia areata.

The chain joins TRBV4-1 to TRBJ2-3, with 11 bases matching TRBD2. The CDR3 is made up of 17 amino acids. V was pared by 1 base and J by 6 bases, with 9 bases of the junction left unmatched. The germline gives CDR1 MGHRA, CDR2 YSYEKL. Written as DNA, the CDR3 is TGCGCCAGCAGCCAAGTGGATACTAGCGGGAGAAGGGATACGCAGTATTTT. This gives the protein CASSQVDTSGRRDTQYF.

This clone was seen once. The CDR3 sequence: CASSRGGREETQYF. Here the CDR3 DNA reads TGTGCCAGCAGTAGGGGCGGGAGGGAGGAGACCCAGTACTTC. This chain connects TRBV13 to TRBJ2-5; 9 bases agree with TRBD2. CDR1 and CDR2 (germline): PRHDT, FYEKMQ (reference sequence). There are 14 residues in the CDR3. The V and J ends lost 6 bases and 5 bases, in that order; junction bases with no gene match: 7.

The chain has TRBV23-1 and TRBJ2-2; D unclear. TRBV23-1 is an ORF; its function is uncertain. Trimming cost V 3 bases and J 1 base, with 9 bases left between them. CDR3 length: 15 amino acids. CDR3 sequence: CASSQRAGNTGELFF. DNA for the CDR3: TGCGCCAGCAGTCAGCGCGCAGGGAACACCGGGGAGCTGTTTTTT.

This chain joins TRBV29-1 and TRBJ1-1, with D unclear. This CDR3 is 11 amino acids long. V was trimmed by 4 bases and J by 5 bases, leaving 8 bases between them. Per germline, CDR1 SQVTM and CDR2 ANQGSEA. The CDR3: CSVGSGTEAFF. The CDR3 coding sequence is TGCAGCGTTGGATCCGGGACTGAAGCTTTCTTT.

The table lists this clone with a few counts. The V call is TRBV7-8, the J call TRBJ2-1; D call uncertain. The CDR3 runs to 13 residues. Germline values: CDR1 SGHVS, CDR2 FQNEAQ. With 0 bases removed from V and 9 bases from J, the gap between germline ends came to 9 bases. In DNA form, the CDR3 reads TGTGCCAGCAGCTTAGCGGGTAGCCGTGAGCAGTTCTTC. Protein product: CASSLAGSREQFF. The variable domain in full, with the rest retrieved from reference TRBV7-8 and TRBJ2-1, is GAGVSQSPRYKVAKRGQDVALRCDPISGHVSLFWYQQALGQGPEFLTYFQNEAQLDKSGLPSDRFFAERPEGSVSTLKIQRTQQEDSAVYLCASSLAGSREQFFGPGTRLTVL.

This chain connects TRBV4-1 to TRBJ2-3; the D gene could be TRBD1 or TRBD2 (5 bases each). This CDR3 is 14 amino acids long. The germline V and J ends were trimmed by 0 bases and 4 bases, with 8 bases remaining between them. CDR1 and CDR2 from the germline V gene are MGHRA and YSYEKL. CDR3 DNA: TGCGCCAGCAGCCAAGAGCAGGGAGCAGATACGCAGTATTTT. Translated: CASSQEQGADTQYF.

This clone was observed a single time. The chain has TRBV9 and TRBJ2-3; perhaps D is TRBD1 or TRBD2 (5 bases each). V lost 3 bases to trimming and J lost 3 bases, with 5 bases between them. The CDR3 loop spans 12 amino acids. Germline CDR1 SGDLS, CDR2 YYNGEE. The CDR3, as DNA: TGTGCCAGCAGCGGGGGGACAGATACGCAGTATTTT. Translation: CASSGGTDTQYF.

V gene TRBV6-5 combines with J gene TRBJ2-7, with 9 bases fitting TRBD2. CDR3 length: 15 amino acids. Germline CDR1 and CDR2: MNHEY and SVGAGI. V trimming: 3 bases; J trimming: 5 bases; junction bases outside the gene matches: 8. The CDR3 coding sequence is TGTGCCAGCAGTTATGTAGCGGGAGTTCCACACGAGCAGTACTTC. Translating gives CASSYVAGVPHEQYF.

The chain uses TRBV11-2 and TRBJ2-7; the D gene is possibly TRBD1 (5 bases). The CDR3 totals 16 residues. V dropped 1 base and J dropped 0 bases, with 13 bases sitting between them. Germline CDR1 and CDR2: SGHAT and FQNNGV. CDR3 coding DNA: TGTGCCAGCAGCTTAGGGGCAGGGTCGGTCTCCTACGAGCAGTACTTC. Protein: CASSLGAGSVSYEQYF.

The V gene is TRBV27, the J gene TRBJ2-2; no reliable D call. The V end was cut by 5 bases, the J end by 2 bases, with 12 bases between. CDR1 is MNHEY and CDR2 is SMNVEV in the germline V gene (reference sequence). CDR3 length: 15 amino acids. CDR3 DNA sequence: TGTGCCAGCAGTGAAACCGGATTCAACACCGGGGAGCTGTTTTTT. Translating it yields CASSETGFNTGELFF.

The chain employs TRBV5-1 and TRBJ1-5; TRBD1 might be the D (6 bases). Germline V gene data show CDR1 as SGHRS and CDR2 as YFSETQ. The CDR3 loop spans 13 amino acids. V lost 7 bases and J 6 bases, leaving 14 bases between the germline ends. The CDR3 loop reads CASRSDSRQPQHF. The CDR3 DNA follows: TGCGCCAGCCGTTCGGACAGCCGTCAGCCCCAGCATTTT.

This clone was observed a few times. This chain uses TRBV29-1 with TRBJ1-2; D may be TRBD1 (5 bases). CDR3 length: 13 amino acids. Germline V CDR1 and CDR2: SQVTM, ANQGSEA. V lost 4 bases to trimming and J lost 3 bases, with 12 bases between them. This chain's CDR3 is CSVGGGVDYGYTF. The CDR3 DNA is TGCAGCGTTGGGGGAGGGGTTGACTATGGCTACACCTTC.

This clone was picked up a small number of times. The CDR3 sequence is CAWSATVNTEAFF. In DNA, the CDR3 is TGTGCCTGGAGTGCGACAGTGAACACTGAAGCTTTCTTT. This chain joins TRBV30 and TRBJ1-1; D may be TRBD1 (5 bases). The germline V and J ends were trimmed by 1 base and 0 bases, with 6 bases remaining between them. The germline CDR1 and CDR2 sequences are GTSNPN and SVGIG (reference sequence). The CDR3 has 13 residues.

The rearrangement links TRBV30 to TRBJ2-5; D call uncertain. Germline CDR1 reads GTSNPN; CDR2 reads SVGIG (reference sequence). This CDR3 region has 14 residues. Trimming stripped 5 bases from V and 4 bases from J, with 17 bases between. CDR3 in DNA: TGTGCCTGGGCCTCAAGCCTTCTCCTAGAGACCCAGTACTTC. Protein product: CAWASSLLLETQYF. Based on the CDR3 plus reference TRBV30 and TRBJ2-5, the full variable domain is SQTIHQWPATLVQPVGSPLSLECTVEGTSNPNLYWYRQAAGRGLQLLFYSVGIGQISSEVPQNLSASRPQDRQFILSSKKLLLSDSGFYLCAWASSLLLETQYFGPGTRLLVL.

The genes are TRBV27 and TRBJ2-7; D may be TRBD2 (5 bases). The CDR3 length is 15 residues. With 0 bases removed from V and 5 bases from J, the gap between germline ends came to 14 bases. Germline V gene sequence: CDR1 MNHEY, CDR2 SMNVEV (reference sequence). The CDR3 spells CASSLSRGGGDEQYF. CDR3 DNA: TGTGCCAGCAGTTTATCGCGAGGAGGTGGCGACGAGCAGTACTTC.